Listed here is a single T cell receptor (beta chain). The antigen is undetermined. Indicated time point: week 23, last vaccination. Every vaccine dose comprised 300 ug of mutant IDH1 20-mer peptide plus topical imiquimod. This sample was taken from a study of a mutant IDH1 vaccine in newly diagnosed glioma. Study-level background: Among treated patients, 62.5% were male and 37.5% female, and mean age was about 41 years.

The protocol was immunoSEQ multiplex PCR, while the TCRdb copy is restricted to in-frame clones and leaves out a portion. The sample consists of tens of thousands of clones, about 85% of them appearing once. Germline CDR1 is SNHLY and CDR2 is FYNNEI. The V gene lost 9 bases and the J gene lost 3 bases, with 17 bases spanning the gap. The CDR3 sequence is 14 residues long. Here the sequenced sample was PBMCs, taken from a glioma patient whose treatment included an IDH1 peptide vaccine. The chain joins TRBV2 to TRBJ1-2, with no clear D. This TCR was recovered from a woman aged 45-60 years with glioma. The CDR3 DNA is TGTGCCAGTTTTTCAGCGACCGGGCACTATGGCTACACCTTC. Translated: CASFSATGHYGYTF.